A selection of T cell receptor beta chains follows, all from one sample in a study of cytomegalovirus exposure and HLA in healthy donors. Some clones are missing from TCRdb's copy, which holds only in-frame ones; the method was immunoSEQ multiplex PCR. The sample contains 100,000 to 130,000 clones, under 85% of which appear only once. Material: PBMCs. The origin of the receptors is a male donor in good health and CMV-seronegative. The CDR3 runs from the conserved cysteine through the conserved F or W. D genes are given only for firm matches. Some rows have no size entry. The others give once, few or many, or a class for an expanded clone.

j_gene: TRBJ1-2
abundance: NA
d_gene: NA
v_gene: TRBV6-5
CDR3nt: TGTGCCAGCAGTTACTCGACGAGGACAGCTAACTATGGCTACACCTTC
CDR3aa: CASSYSTRTANYGYTF

j_gene: TRBJ2-7
abundance: few
d_gene: TRBD1
v_gene: TRBV14
CDR3nt: TGTGCCAGCAGCTCCGGACAGGGGGCCTTCTACGAGCAGTACTTC
CDR3aa: CASSSGQGAFYEQYF

j_gene: TRBJ2-1
abundance: NA
d_gene: NA
v_gene: TRBV27
CDR3nt: TGTGCCAGCAGTCAGGGTCTCAATGAGCAGTTCTTC
CDR3aa: CASSQGLNEQFF

j_gene: TRBJ2-1
abundance: NA
d_gene: NA
v_gene: TRBV4-1
CDR3nt: TGCGCCAGCAGCCAACCACGCCAGAGGTACAATGAGCAGTTCTTC
CDR3aa: CASSQPRQRYNEQFF

j_gene: TRBJ1-1
abundance: NA
d_gene: NA
v_gene: TRBV6-5
CDR3nt: TGTGCCAGCAGTTACTCGCGGAACACTGAAGCTTTCTTT
CDR3aa: CASSYSRNTEAFF

j_gene: TRBJ2-2
abundance: NA
d_gene: NA
v_gene: TRBV11-3
CDR3nt: TGTGCCAGCAGCTTAGGGCCCAACACCGGGGAGCTGTTTTTT
CDR3aa: CASSLGPNTGELFF

j_gene: TRBJ2-7
abundance: NA
d_gene: TRBD2
v_gene: TRBV6-5
CDR3nt: TGTGCCAGCAGTTACTCGACGACTAGCTCTTCCTACGAGCAGTACTTC
CDR3aa: CASSYSTTSSSYEQYF

j_gene: TRBJ2-2
abundance: NA
d_gene: TRBD2
v_gene: TRBV2
CDR3nt: TGTGCCAGCAGGGGGGGACTAGAGTACACCGGGGAGCTGTTTTTT
CDR3aa: CASRGGLEYTGELFF

j_gene: TRBJ2-7
abundance: NA
d_gene: NA
v_gene: TRBV30
CDR3nt: TGTGCCTGGAGTGTCAGGGGCTGGGGGCTCTCCTACGAGCAGTACTTC
CDR3aa: CAWSVRGWGLSYEQYF

j_gene: TRBJ2-2
abundance: NA
d_gene: TRBD2
v_gene: TRBV27
CDR3nt: TGTGCCAGCAGTTCGAGCGGGGTTAACACCGGGGAGCTGTTTTTT
CDR3aa: CASSSSGVNTGELFF

j_gene: TRBJ2-7
abundance: NA
d_gene: TRBD1
v_gene: TRBV5-4
CDR3nt: TGTGCCAGCAGCTTATACGGGACAGAAGCTTACGAGCAGTACTTC
CDR3aa: CASSLYGTEAYEQYF

j_gene: TRBJ2-1
abundance: NA
d_gene: TRBD2
v_gene: TRBV30
CDR3nt: TGTGCCTGGTCACGGGGACTAGCGGGATCCTCCTACAATGAGCAGTTCTTC
CDR3aa: CAWSRGLAGSSYNEQFF

j_gene: TRBJ2-3
abundance: NA
d_gene: TRBD2
v_gene: TRBV5-1
CDR3nt: TGCGCCAGCAGCTCGAAGAACGGACTAGCGATAGATACGCAGTATTTT
CDR3aa: CASSSKNGLAIDTQYF

j_gene: TRBJ2-7
abundance: NA
d_gene: NA
v_gene: TRBV6-5
CDR3nt: TGTGCCAGCAGGATGGAGGGGACTTTAGGCTACGAGCAGTACTTC
CDR3aa: CASRMEGTLGYEQYF

j_gene: TRBJ2-7
abundance: few
d_gene: NA
v_gene: TRBV5-4
CDR3nt: TGTGCCAGCAGCCGGGACTCCATGGGGGAGCAGTACTTC
CDR3aa: CASSRDSMGEQYF

j_gene: TRBJ1-5
abundance: NA
d_gene: TRBD1
v_gene: TRBV5-1
CDR3nt: TGCGCCAGCAGCAAGGGACAGGGGTTCAATCAGCCCCAGCATTTT
CDR3aa: CASSKGQGFNQPQHF

j_gene: TRBJ2-7
abundance: NA
d_gene: NA
v_gene: TRBV10-3
CDR3nt: TGTGCCACGGAGGGCCAGGGCTACGAGCAGTACTTC
CDR3aa: CATEGQGYEQYF

j_gene: TRBJ2-7
abundance: NA
d_gene: NA
v_gene: TRBV5-4
CDR3nt: TGTGCCAGCAGCTCCGAACTCACCTACGAGCAGTACTTC
CDR3aa: CASSSELTYEQYF

j_gene: TRBJ2-5
abundance: NA
d_gene: NA
v_gene: TRBV7-2
CDR3nt: TGTGCCAGCAGCTTAGCGGGGGGCCAAGAGACCCAGTACTTC
CDR3aa: CASSLAGGQETQYF

j_gene: TRBJ1-1
abundance: once
d_gene: TRBD1
v_gene: TRBV7-9
CDR3nt: TGTGCCAGCAGCGTCGCAGGGGGCCCGAACACTGAAGCTTTCTTT
CDR3aa: CASSVAGGPNTEAFF

j_gene: TRBJ2-7
abundance: once
d_gene: TRBD2
v_gene: TRBV28
CDR3nt: TGTGCCAGCAGTGGCCGGCCGGGACTAGCGGTTTTTAGCTCCTACGAGCAGTACTTC
CDR3aa: CASSGRPGLAVFSSYEQYF

j_gene: TRBJ2-7
abundance: NA
d_gene: TRBD2
v_gene: TRBV28
CDR3nt: TGTGCCAGCAGTTTACGCACTAGCGGGACGGGTGAGCAGTACTTC
CDR3aa: CASSLRTSGTGEQYF

j_gene: TRBJ2-7
abundance: NA
d_gene: TRBD1
v_gene: TRBV2
CDR3nt: TGTGCCAGCAGTGAACAGGGGGCAACCTACGAGCAGTACTTC
CDR3aa: CASSEQGATYEQYF

j_gene: TRBJ2-3
abundance: NA
d_gene: TRBD2
v_gene: TRBV27
CDR3nt: TGTGCCAGCAGTTACCGACTAGCGGGAGGGCCGACAGATACGCAGTATTTT
CDR3aa: CASSYRLAGGPTDTQYF

j_gene: TRBJ1-3
abundance: NA
d_gene: NA
v_gene: TRBV4-1
CDR3nt: TGCGCCAGCAGCACCAATATGGCAGGGCTAGGAAACACCATATATTTT
CDR3aa: CASSTNMAGLGNTIYF